The clone carrying this T cell receptor (beta chain) was counted at least ten times. Its antigen remains unidentified. These data belong to a study of early T cells in non-severe SARS-CoV-2 infection. Study as a whole: Sequencing input comprised bulk RNA from unsorted whole blood; chain pairing was not available.

TCRdb passed the 5' RACE reads through MiXCR, listing each CDR3 protein once. The table has 69,000 or so distinct CDR3 sequences, roughly 9.5% seen once. CDR1 SGHVS and CDR2 FQNEAQ come from the germline V gene. CDR3 length: 14 amino acids. Between the trimmed V and J ends, which lost 1 base and 6 bases, there was a span of 10 bases. Notes on the study in general: The matching step, a VDJdb search, favored anti-spike CD8 responses and missed private and CD4 specificities.

The sequenced sample was whole blood. V is TRBV7-8 and J is TRBJ2-1, with D maybe TRBD2 (7 bases). The TCR comes from an adult who was a healthcare worker with PCR-confirmed SARS-CoV-2 infection or an uninfected control (not recorded which). CDR3 coding DNA: TGTGCCAGCAGCTTAGGCGGGGGCGGCAATGAGCAGTTCTTC. Amino acid sequence: CASSLGGGGNEQFF.